This T cell receptor (beta chain) derives from a study of blood T cell repertoires in COVID-19. Study-wide context: Acute and convalescent COVID-19 specimens originated in the United States, Italy and Spain. From T cells, B-cell-depleted T cells, or PBMCs came the material, which was cDNA or gDNA.

This clone has just a few counts. How the authors handled the data: Amplification of reference gene primers was used by the study to estimate nucleated cell counts. TCRdb keeps only in-frame clones here, not all; method: immunoSEQ multiplex PCR. The DNA was the basis for D and trimming; V, J and clone size are from that table. The sample yields roughly 410,000 clones, around 87% seen once. The Seattle patients, enrolled during active infection, were followed longitudinally. The trim removed 7 bases at V and 5 bases at J, leaving 7 bases unmatched. Looked up from germline, CDR1 is SGDLS and CDR2 is YYNGEE. The CDR3 loop spans 13 amino acids.

This chain connects TRBV9 to TRBJ2-7; 9 bases line up with TRBD1. The sample taken for sequencing was peripheral blood. The clonotype comes from a woman aged 55-75 years with COVID-19, enrolled during active disease. CDR3 amino acids: CASGTGNANEQYF. CDR3 bases: TGTGCCAGCGGGACAGGGAATGCGAACGAGCAGTACTTC.